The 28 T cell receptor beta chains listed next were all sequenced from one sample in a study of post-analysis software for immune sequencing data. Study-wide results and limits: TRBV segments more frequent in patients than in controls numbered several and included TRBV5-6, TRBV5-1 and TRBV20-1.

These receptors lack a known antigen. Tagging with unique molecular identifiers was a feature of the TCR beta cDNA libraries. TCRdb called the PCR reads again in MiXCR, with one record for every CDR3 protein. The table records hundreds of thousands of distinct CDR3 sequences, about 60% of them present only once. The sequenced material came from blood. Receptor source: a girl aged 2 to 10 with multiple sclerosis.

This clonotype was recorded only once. The CDR3: CSARVLGGGSEKLFF. The CDR3 DNA is TGCAGTGCTAGAGTGCTGGGGGGCGGAAGCGAAAAACTGTTTTTT. The rearrangement uses TRBV20-1 and TRBJ1-4; D possibly corresponds to TRBD1 (6 bases). V shed 1 base and J shed 8 bases, with 17 bases lying between them. Germline assignment: CDR1 DFQATT and CDR2 SNEGSKA (reference sequence). The CDR3 spans 15 residues.

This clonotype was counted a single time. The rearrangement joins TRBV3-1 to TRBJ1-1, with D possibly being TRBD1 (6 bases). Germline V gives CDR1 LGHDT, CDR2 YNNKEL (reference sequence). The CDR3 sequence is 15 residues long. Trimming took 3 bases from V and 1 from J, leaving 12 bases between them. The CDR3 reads CASSQGAGQNTEAFF. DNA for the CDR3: TGTGCCAGCAGCCAGGGAGCGGGACAGAACACTGAAGCTTTCTTT.

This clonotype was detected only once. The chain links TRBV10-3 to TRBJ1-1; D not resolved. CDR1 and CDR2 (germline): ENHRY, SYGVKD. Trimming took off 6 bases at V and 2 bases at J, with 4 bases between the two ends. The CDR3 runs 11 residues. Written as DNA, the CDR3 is TGTGCCATCAGGGATAACACTGAAGCTTTCTTT. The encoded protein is CAIRDNTEAFF.

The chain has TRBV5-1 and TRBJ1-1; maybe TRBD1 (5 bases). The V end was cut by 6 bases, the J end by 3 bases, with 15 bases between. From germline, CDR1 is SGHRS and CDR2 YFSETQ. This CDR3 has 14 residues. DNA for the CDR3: TGCGCCAGCACCCTGGGTGGGGCGGACACTGAAGCTTTCTTT. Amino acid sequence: CASTLGGADTEAFF.

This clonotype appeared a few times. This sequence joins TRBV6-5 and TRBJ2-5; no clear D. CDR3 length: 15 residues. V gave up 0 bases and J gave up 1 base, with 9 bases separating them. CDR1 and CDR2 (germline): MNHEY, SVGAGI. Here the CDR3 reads CASSYSISAQETQYF. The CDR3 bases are TGTGCCAGCAGTTACTCGATCTCAGCCCAAGAGACCCAGTACTTC.

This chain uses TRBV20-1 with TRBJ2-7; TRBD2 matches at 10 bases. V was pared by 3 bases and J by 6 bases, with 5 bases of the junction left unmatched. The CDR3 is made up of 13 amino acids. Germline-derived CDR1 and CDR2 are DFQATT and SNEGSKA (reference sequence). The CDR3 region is CSASPGLAREQYF. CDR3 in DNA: TGCAGTGCTAGTCCGGGACTAGCGCGCGAGCAGTACTTC.

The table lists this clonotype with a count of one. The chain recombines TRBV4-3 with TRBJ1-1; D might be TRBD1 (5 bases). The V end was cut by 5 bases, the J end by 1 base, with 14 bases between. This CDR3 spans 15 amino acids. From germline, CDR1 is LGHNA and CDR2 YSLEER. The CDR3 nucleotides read TGCGCCAGCAGCTTACACGGGACGGGGAACACTGAAGCTTTCTTT. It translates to CASSLHGTGNTEAFF.

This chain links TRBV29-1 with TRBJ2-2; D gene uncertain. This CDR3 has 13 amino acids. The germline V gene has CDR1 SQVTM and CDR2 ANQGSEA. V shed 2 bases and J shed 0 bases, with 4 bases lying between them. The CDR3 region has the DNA TGCAGCGTTGAATTGCCGAACACCGGGGAGCTGTTTTTT. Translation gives CSVELPNTGELFF.

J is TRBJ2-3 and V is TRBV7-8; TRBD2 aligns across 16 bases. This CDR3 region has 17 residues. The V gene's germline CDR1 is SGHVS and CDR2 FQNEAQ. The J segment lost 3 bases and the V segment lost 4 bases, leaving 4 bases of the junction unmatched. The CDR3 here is CASSSGLAGGQTDTQYF. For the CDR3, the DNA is TGTGCCAGCAGCTCGGGACTAGCGGGGGGGCAGACAGATACGCAGTATTTT.

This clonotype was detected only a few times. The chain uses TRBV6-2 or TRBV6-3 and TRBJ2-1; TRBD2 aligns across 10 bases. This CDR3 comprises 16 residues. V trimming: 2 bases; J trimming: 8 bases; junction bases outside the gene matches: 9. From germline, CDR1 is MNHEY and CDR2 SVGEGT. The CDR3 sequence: CASSYGERGGFDEQFF. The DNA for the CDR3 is TGTGCCAGCAGTTACGGCGAGCGGGGGGGCTTCGATGAGCAGTTCTTC.

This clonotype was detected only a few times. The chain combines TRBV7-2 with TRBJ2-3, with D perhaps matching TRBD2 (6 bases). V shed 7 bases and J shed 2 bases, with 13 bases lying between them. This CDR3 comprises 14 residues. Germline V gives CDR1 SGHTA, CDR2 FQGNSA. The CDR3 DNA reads TGTGCCAGCACCCCAAGGGAGGCCACAGATACGCAGTATTTT. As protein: CASTPREATDTQYF.

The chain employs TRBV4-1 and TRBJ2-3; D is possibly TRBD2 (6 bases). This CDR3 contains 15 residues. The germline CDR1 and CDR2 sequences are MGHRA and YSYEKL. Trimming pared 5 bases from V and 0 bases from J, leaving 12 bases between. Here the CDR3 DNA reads TGCGCCAGCAGCGATACTGGGGGGAGCACAGATACGCAGTATTTT. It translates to CASSDTGGSTDTQYF.

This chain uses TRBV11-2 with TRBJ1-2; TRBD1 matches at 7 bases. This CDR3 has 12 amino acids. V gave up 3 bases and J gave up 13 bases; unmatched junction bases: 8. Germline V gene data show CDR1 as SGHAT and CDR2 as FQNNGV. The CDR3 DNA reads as TGTGCCAGCAGCTTGGGACAGCAGCTCCCCACCTTC. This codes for CASSLGQQLPTF.

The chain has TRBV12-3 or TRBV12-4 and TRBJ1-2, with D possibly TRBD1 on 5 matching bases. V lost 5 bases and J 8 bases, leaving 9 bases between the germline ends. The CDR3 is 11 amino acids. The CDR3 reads CASSLGQGYTF. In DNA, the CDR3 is TGTGCCAGCAGTCTCGGACAAGGCTACACCTTC.

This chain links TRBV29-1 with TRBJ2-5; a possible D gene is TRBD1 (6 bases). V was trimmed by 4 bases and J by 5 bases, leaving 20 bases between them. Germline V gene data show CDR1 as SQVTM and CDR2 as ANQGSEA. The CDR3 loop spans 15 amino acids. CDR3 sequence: CSVVVGFRGGETQYF. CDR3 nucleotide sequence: TGCAGCGTTGTTGTGGGGTTCAGGGGTGGGGAGACCCAGTACTTC.

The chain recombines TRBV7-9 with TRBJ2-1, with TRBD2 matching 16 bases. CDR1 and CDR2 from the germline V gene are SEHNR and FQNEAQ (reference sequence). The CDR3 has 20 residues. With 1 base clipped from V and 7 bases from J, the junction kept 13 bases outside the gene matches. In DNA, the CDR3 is TGTGCCAGCAGCTTAGGCGGGACTAGCGGGAGGGCCCACGGTCCGAATGAGCAGTTCTTC. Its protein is CASSLGGTSGRAHGPNEQFF.

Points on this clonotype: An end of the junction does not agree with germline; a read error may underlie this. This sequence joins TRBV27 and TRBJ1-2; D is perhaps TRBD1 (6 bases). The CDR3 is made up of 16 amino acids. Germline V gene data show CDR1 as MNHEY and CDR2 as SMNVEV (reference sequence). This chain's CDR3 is CASSPGPTGSGDGYTF. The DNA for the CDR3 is TGCGCCAGCAGTCCCGGCCCGACAGGTTCAGGGGATGGCTACACCTTC.

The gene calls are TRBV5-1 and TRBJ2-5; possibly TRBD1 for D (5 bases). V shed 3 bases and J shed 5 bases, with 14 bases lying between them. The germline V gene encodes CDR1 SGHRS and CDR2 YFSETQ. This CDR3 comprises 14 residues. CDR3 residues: CASSSNPGLETQYF. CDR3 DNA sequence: TGCGCCAGCAGCTCTAACCCAGGGTTGGAGACCCAGTACTTC.

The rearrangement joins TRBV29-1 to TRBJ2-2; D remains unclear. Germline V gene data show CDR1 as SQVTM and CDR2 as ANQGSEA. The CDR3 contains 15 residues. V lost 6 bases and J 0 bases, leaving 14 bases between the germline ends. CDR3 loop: CSVGWHSSNTGELFF. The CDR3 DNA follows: TGCAGCGTAGGGTGGCACTCCTCGAACACCGGGGAGCTGTTTTTT.

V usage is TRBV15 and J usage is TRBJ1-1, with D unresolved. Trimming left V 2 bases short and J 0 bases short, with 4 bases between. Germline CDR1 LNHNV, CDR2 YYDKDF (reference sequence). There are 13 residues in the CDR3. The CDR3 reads CATSRRLNTEAFF. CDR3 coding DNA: TGTGCCACCAGCAGACGGCTGAACACTGAAGCTTTCTTT.

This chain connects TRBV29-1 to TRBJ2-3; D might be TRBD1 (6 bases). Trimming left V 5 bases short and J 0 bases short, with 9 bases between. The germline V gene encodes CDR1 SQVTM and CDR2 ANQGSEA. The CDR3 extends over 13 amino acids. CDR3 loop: CSVSTGSTDTQYF. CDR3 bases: TGCAGCGTTTCGACAGGTAGCACAGATACGCAGTATTTT.

CDR3 nucleotides: TGCAGTGCTACCCATCCGCGGGGGGAGAAGGAGCAGTTCTTC. This gives the protein CSATHPRGEKEQFF. The chain joins TRBV20-1 to TRBJ2-1; 8 nucleotides align to TRBD2. Per the germline V gene, CDR1 is DFQATT and CDR2 is SNEGSKA (reference sequence). The CDR3 length is 14 residues. Losses at the gene ends were 4 bases for V and 10 bases for J; bases not matched to a gene: 12.

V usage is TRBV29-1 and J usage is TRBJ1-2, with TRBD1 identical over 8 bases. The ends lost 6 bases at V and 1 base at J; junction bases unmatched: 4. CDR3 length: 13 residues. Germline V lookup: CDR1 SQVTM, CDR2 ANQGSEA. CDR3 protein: CSVRRGLNYGYTF. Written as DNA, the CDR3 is TGCAGCGTCCGCAGGGGGCTTAACTATGGCTACACCTTC. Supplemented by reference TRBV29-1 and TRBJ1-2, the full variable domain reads SAVISQKPSRDICQRGTSLTIQCQVDSQVTMMFWYRQQPGQSLTLIATANQGSEATYESGFVIDKFPISRPNLTFSTLTVSNMSPEDSSIYLCSVRRGLNYGYTFGSGTRLTVV.

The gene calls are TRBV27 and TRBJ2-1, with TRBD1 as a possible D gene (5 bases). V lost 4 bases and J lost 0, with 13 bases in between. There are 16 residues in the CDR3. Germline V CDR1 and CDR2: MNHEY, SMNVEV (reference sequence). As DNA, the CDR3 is TGTGCCAGCAGTTCAACAGGATTTAGCTCCTACAATGAGCAGTTCTTC. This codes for CASSSTGFSSYNEQFF.

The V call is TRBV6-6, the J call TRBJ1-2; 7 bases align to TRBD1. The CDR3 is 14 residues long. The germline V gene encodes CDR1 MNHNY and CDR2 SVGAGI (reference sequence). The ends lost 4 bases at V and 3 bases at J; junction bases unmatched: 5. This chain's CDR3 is CASSSDRSYYGYTF. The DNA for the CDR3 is TGTGCCAGCAGTTCGGACAGGTCCTACTATGGCTACACCTTC.

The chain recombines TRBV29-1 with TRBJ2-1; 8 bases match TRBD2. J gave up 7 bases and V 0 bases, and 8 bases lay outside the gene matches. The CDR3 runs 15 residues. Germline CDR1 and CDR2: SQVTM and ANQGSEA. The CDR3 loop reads CSVEEPGLVMNEQFF. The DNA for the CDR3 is TGCAGCGTTGAAGAGCCGGGACTAGTAATGAATGAGCAGTTCTTC.

The CDR3 here is CASSFSNTNYGYTF. The CDR3 coding sequence is TGTGCCAGCAGTTTCTCCAATACCAACTATGGCTACACCTTC. V and J are TRBV12-3 or TRBV12-4 and TRBJ1-2, with unresolved D. The ends were cut back, 3 bases at V and 2 bases at J, with 10 bases in the middle. CDR3 length: 14 amino acids.

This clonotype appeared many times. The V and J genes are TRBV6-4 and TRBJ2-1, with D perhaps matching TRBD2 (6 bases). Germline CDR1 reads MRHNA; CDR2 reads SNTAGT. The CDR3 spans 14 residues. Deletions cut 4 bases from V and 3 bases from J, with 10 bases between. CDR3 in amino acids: CASSGGEYYNEQFF. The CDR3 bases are TGTGCCAGCAGTGGGGGGGAATACTACAATGAGCAGTTCTTC.